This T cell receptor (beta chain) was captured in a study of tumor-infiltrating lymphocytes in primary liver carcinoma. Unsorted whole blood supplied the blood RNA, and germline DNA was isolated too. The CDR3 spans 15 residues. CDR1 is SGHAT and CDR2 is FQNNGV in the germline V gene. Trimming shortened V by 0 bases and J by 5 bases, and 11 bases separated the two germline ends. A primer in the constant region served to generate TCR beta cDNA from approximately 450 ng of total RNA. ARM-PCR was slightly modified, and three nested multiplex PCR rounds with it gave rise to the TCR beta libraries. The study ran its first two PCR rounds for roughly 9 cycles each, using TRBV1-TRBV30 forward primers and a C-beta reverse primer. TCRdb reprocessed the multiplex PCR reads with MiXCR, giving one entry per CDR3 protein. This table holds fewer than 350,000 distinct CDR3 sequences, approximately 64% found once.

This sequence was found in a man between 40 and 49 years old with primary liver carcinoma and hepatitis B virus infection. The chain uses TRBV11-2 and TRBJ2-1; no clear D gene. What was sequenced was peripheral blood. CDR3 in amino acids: CASSLEQSSHNEQFF. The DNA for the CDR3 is TGTGCCAGCAGCTTAGAGCAGAGCTCACACAATGAGCAGTTCTTC.